Listed here are 8 T cell receptor beta chains from one sample, sequenced in a study of shared T cell receptors in the human thymus (dated by TCRdb to the early 2020s). Receptors were amplified or captured by the immunoSEQ multiplex PCR assay. Sourced from immuneACCESS, this table was stored by TCRdb with only in-frame sequences that have V and J called. A share of the clones is absent; for the studies checked, an unresolved V gene accounts for under half, and the remainder has no known explanation. The table for this sample lists under 700,000 clones; roughly 74% of them were counted only once. More than 0.01% of the sample is in the top ten clones. The sample also formed part of further work on human thymus T cells.

The sequencing sample was made of thymocytes. Source of these receptors: a boy less than two years old with a congenital heart defect. Donor details come from another sample of the same person, matched by shared clones.

This clone was observed a few times. J is TRBJ2-7 and V is TRBV14; possibly TRBD1 for D (5 bases). The V gene lost 4 bases and the J gene lost 1 base, with 5 bases spanning the gap. CDR3 length: 12 residues. Germline V gene lookup returns CDR1 SGHDN and CDR2 FVKESK. The CDR3 nucleotides are TGTGCCAGCAGCCGACAGTCCTACGAGCAGTACTTC. Protein sequence: CASSRQSYEQYF.

The chain is built from TRBV15 and TRBJ2-7; 7 bases line up with TRBD1. The V gene's germline CDR1 is LNHNV and CDR2 YYDKDF (reference sequence). The length of the CDR3 is 18 residues. V lost 1 base to trimming and J lost 2 bases; unmatched junction nucleotides: 14. The CDR3 nucleotides are TGTGCCACCAGCAGAGCTTTAACCTGGGACAGCCTTCCCTACGAGCAGTACTTC. Amino acid sequence: CATSRALTWDSLPYEQYF. Looking up the rest from reference TRBV15 and TRBJ2-7 gives the full variable domain: DAMVIQNPRYQVTQFGKPVTLSCSQTLNHNVMYWYQQKSSQAPKLLFHYYDKDFNNEADTPDNFQSRRPNTSFCFLDIRSPGLGDTAMYLCATSRALTWDSLPYEQYFGPGTRLTVT.

The sample holds one count of this clone. The V gene is TRBV6-4, the J gene TRBJ2-5; TRBD1 matches at 9 bases. The CDR3 contains 19 residues. V was clipped by 7 bases and J by 5 bases; unmatched bases: 23. Per the germline V gene, CDR1 is MRHNA and CDR2 is SNTAGT. In DNA form, the CDR3 reads TGTGCCAGCACCGACGGGACAGGGCAGTTACTTCGGGGTGTGGAGACCCAGTACTTC. This codes for CASTDGTGQLLRGVETQYF.

The chain combines TRBV11-2 with TRBJ2-1; TRBD2 matches 8 bases. The CDR3 covers 16 residues. CDR1 and CDR2 from the germline V gene are SGHAT and FQNNGV. V lost 2 bases to trimming and J lost 5 bases; unmatched junction nucleotides: 8. This CDR3 reads CASSLSPGRVHNEQFF. In nucleotides, the CDR3 is TGTGCCAGCAGCTTATCCCCCGGGAGGGTCCACAATGAGCAGTTCTTC. Filled out from reference TRBV11-2 and TRBJ2-1, the complete variable domain reads EAGVAQSPRYKIIEKRQSVAFWCNPISGHATLYWYQQILGQGPKLLIQFQNNGVVDDSQLPKDRFSAERLKGVDSTLKIQPAKLEDSAVYLCASSLSPGRVHNEQFFGPGTRLTVL.

The J gene is TRBJ2-1, the V gene TRBV29-1; TRBD2 aligns across 8 bases. The CDR3 length is 15 residues. V lost 2 bases to trimming and J lost 5 bases; unmatched junction nucleotides: 8. Germline V gene lookup returns CDR1 SQVTM and CDR2 ANQGSEA. In DNA form, the CDR3 reads TGCAGCGTTGAAAGGACTAGCCGGACAGACAATGAGCAGTTCTTC. This codes for CSVERTSRTDNEQFF.

This clone occurred once. V is TRBV27 and J is TRBJ2-3, with 8 bases lining up with TRBD2. The V segment lost 6 bases and the J segment 3 bases; nucleotides outside the gene matches: 8. This CDR3 has 15 residues. Germline CDR1 and CDR2: MNHEY and SMNVEV (reference sequence). CDR3 sequence reads: CASSPSRGRTDTQYF. The DNA for the CDR3 is TGTGCCAGCAGCCCCTCGCGCGGGAGGACAGATACGCAGTATTTT.

This chain uses TRBV25-1 with TRBJ2-1, with TRBD1 matching over 10 bases. The CDR3 length is 17 residues. The trim removed 3 bases at V and 8 bases at J, leaving 13 bases unmatched. Germline loops: CDR1 MGHDK, CDR2 SYGVNS. CDR3: CASSEAPGQGLRYEQFF. The CDR3 coding sequence is TGTGCCAGCAGTGAGGCCCCGGGACAGGGGCTTCGTTATGAGCAGTTCTTC.

This rearrangement joins TRBV4-1 to TRBJ2-3; possibly TRBD2 for D (7 bases). This CDR3 comprises 15 residues. Germline CDR1 is MGHRA and CDR2 is YSYEKL. V shed 1 base and J shed 4 bases, with 12 bases lying between them. The CDR3 region is CASSQAWGGPDTQYF. The CDR3 coding sequence is TGCGCCAGCAGCCAAGCGTGGGGGGGCCCAGATACGCAGTATTTT.